The present T cell receptor beta chain was sequenced within a study of CD4+ T cells in melanoma. Whole-study results and caveats: Neoantigen-specific CD4+ T cells in melanoma reportedly had diverse differentiation states.

Sequenced by immunoSEQ multiplex PCR; TCRdb stores in-frame clones only, minus some. The repertoire has 9,400 or so clones, less than 75% of them found once; the top ten carry 24%. Trimming at V came to 6 bases and at J to 9 bases, leaving 8 bases not matched to a gene. This CDR3 has 13 amino acids. CDR1 and CDR2 from the germline V gene are MNHNS and SASEGT. This clone showed up just once. The antigen is undetermined. The material sequenced was cells from a culture (not recorded whether cultured in vitro). The chain employs TRBV6-1 and TRBJ2-4, with 7 positions matching TRBD2. The receptor was derived from a human donor with melanoma. The CDR3 coding sequence is TGTGCCAGCAGCCCGGGACCGGGAGGCATTCAGTACTTC. Encoded protein: CASSPGPGGIQYF.